The 2 T cell receptor beta chains given below trace back to one sample, sequenced in a study of CD4 T cells in relation to SARS-CoV-2 and coronaviruses. Before the COVID-19 pandemic, during about 2010-2019, CD4+ T cells were taken from unexposed donors. After approximately 10 days of culture, CD4+ T cells were isolated. These receptors have no identified antigens. Profiled with immunoSEQ multiplex PCR; TCRdb holds only in-frame clones, not every one. The sample includes 11,000 or so clones, around 73% of them seen just once. The sample was CD4+ T cells from PBMCs, cultured in vitro. The receptors come from a human donor in good health.

This sequence joins TRBV3-1 (or the pseudogene TRBV3-2) and TRBJ1-1, with D perhaps matching TRBD1 (6 bases). CDR1 is LGHDT and CDR2 is YNNKEL in the germline V gene (reference sequence). This CDR3 is built from 13 residues. V was pared by 6 bases and J by 1 base, with 9 bases between. The CDR3 nucleotides are TGTGCCAGCAGGCGGACAGCGAACACTGAAGCTTTCTTT. It encodes CASRRTANTEAFF.

V usage is TRBV10-3 and J usage is TRBJ1-1; D remains unclear. CDR3 length equals 13 residues. Germline CDR1 is ENHRY and CDR2 is SYGVKD. V dropped 2 bases and J dropped 3 bases, with 7 bases sitting between them. Here the CDR3 reads CAISENLDTEAFF. In DNA, the CDR3 is TGTGCCATCAGTGAGAACCTCGACACTGAAGCTTTCTTT.